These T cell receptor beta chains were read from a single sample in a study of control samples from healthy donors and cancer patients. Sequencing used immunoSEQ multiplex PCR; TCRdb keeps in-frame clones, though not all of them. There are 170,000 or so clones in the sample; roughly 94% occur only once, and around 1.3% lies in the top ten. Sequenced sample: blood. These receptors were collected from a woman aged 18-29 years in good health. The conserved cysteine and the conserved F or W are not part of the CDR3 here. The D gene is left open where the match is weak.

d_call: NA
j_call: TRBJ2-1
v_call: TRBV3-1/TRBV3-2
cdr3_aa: ASSHQVGEQF

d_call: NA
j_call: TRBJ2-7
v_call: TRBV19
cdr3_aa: ASSIRGDSYEQY

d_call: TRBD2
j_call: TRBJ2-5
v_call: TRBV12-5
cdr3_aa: ASGQGLAGTGRETQY

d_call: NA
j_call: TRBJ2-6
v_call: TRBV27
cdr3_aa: ASSLSSGANVLT

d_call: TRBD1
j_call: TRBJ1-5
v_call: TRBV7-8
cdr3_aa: ASRPGGGALEVQPQH

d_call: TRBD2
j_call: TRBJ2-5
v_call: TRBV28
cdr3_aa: ASRRVAGGFQETQY

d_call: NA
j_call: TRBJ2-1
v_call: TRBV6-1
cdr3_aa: ASSEGTLAYNEQF

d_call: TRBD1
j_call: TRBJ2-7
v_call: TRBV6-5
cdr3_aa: ASRRGTGSYEQY

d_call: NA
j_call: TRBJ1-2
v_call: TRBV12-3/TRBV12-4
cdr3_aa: ASSWTPLGYT

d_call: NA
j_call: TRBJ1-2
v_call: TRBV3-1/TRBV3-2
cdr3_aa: ASSQGRTQGYT

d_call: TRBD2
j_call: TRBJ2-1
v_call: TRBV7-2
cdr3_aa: ASSSGWASGNEQF

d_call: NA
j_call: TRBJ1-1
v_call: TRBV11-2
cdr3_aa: ASSLAGGGFTEAF

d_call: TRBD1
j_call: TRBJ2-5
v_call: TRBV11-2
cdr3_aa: ASSLLIGTGVEETQY

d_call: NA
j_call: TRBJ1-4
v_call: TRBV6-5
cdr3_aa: ASSQGRTTNEKLF

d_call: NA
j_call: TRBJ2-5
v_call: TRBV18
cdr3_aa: ASSPYGGGETQY

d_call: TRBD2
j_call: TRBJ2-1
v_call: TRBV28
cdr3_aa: ASSGGRGNEQF

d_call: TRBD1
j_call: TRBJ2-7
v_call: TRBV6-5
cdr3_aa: ASRAGTGGIEQY

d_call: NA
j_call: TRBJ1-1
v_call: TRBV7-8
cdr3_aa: ASSLVGAGTEAF

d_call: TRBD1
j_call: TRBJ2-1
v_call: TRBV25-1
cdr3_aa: ASSEFRGLENEQF

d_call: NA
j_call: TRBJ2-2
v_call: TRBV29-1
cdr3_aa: SVELGSGGELF

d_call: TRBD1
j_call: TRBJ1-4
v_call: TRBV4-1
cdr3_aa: ASSQEQGRGRIGTNEKLF

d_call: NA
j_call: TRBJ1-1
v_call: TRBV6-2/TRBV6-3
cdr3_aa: ASSYRWDTEAF

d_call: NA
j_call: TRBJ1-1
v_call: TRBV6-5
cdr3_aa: ASTRGGRGDTEAF

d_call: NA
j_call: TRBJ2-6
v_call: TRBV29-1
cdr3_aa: SVQGTGANVLT

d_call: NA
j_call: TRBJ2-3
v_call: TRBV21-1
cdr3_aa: ASRQGVTDTQY

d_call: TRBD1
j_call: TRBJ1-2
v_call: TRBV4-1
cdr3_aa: ASSLIDREFYGYT

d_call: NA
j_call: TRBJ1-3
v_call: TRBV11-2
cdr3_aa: ASSSRREGNTIY

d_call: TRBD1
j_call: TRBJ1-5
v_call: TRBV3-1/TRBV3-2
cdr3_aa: ASSQGGQGVQH

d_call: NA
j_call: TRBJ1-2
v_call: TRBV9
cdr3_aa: ASSVGTANYGYT

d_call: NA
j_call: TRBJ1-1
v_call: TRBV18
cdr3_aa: ASSRVLPRMNTEAF

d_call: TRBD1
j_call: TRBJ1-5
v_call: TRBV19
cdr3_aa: ASSTLIGQGSNQPQH

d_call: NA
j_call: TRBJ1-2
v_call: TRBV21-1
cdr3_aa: ASSPGHFGYGYT

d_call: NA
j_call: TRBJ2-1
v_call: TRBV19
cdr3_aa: ASYGWVKGEQF

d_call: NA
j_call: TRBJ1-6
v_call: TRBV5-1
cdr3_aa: ASSSNVGSVNSPLH

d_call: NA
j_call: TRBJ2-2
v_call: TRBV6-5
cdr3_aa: ASSYAGANTGELF

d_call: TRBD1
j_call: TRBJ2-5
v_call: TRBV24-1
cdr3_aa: ATSDTGTGEETQY

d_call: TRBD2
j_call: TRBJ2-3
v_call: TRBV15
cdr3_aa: ATSSRRLAGTDTQY

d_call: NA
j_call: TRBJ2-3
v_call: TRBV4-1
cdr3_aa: ASSQDKVETDTQY

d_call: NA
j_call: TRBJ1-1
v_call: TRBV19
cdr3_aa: ASRIRDTAF

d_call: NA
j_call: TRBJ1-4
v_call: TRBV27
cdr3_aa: ASRRFEGTNEKLF

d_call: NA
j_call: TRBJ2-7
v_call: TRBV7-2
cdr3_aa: ASSLARRTSVEQY

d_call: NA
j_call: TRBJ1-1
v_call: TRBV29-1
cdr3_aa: SVHRDAYTEAF